What follows are 13 T cell receptor beta chains derived from one specimen sequenced in a study of CD8 T cells in ankylosing spondylitis. The study's findings and limits: Roughly 8 highly homologous variants made up a TCR beta motif, and this motif appeared characteristic of ankylosing spondylitis blood.

These TCRs' antigens remain unknown. Via MiXCR, TCRdb re-called the 5' RACE reads, giving one row per CDR3 protein. The sample contains around 130,000 distinct CDR3 sequences, roughly a sixth of which appear only once. The source material was blood, either unsorted or a sorted T cell fraction (not recorded which). The source of these receptors is a male donor with ankylosing spondylitis.

The chain is built from TRBV6-1 and TRBJ2-7, with D perhaps matching TRBD1 (6 bases). Deletions cut 4 bases from V and 2 bases from J, with 15 bases between. Germline CDR1 MNHNS, CDR2 SASEGT. This CDR3 has 15 residues. Here the CDR3 reads CASSVDRDTTYEQYF. In nucleotides, the CDR3 is TGTGCCAGCAGTGTGGACCGGGACACTACCTACGAGCAGTACTTC.

J is TRBJ1-4 and V is TRBV6-1, with no clear D. The CDR3 spans 15 residues. V lost 5 bases and J 3 bases, leaving 13 bases between the germline ends. CDR1 MNHNS and CDR2 SASEGT come from the germline V gene. CDR3 DNA: TGTGCCAGCAGTCCCTACCCGTCAGCTAATGAAAAACTGTTTTTT. Its protein product is CASSPYPSANEKLFF.

This clonotype came up a few times. The chain combines TRBV4-2 with TRBJ2-7; 8 bases match TRBD1. This CDR3 region has 15 residues. Per germline, CDR1 LGHNA and CDR2 YNFKEQ. Trimming removed 0 bases from V and 5 bases from J; junction bases left unmatched: 6. DNA of the CDR3: TGTGCCAGCAGCCAAGACAGACAGGGGCTGAACGAGCAGTACTTC. It translates to CASSQDRQGLNEQYF.

Only a few counts were recorded for this clonotype. V and J are TRBV6-1 and TRBJ1-1; perhaps TRBD1 as D (6 bases). CDR1 MNHNS and CDR2 SASEGT come from the germline V gene. The CDR3 extends over 14 amino acids. With 7 bases removed from V and 1 base from J, the gap between germline ends came to 13 bases. This CDR3 is CASNREGWNTEAFF. The CDR3 nucleotides read TGTGCCAGCAACAGGGAGGGGTGGAACACTGAAGCTTTCTTT.

The sample holds a few counts of this clonotype. The chain joins TRBV7-9 to TRBJ2-1; TRBD1 matches 8 bases. Germline CDR1 reads SEHNR; CDR2 reads FQNEAQ (reference sequence). With V trimmed by 5 bases and J by 8 bases, 8 bases remained unmatched. This CDR3 is 14 amino acids long. The CDR3 here is CASSAWTGPHEQFF. The CDR3 region has the DNA TGTGCCAGCAGCGCCTGGACAGGGCCCCATGAGCAGTTCTTC. The variable domain in full, with the rest retrieved from reference TRBV7-9 and TRBJ2-1, is DTGVSQNPRHKITKRGQNVTFRCDPISEHNRLYWYRQTLGQGPEFLTYFQNEAQLEKSRLLSDRFSAERPKGSFSTLEIQRTEQGDSAMYLCASSAWTGPHEQFFGPGTRLTVL.

This sequence joins TRBV20-1 and TRBJ1-2, with TRBD1 matching over 8 bases. Germline lookup yields CDR1 DFQATT and CDR2 SNEGSKA (reference sequence). This CDR3 has 12 amino acids. The J segment lost 8 bases and the V segment lost 5 bases, leaving 7 bases of the junction unmatched. The CDR3 DNA reads TGCAGTGCTCTGACAGGGGATTACGGCTACACCTTC. Translating it yields CSALTGDYGYTF.

There are many counts of this clonotype. The chain uses TRBV5-1 and TRBJ2-7; D is possibly TRBD1 (6 bases). Germline V gene data show CDR1 as SGHRS and CDR2 as YFSETQ. The germline V and J ends were trimmed by 1 base and 4 bases, with 12 bases remaining between them. This CDR3 region has 14 residues. The CDR3 region has the DNA TGCGCCAGCAGCTTGTCCTTCAGGGGTTACGAGCAGTACTTC. Translating gives CASSLSFRGYEQYF.

The chain employs TRBV4-1 and TRBJ2-1; 9 bases line up with TRBD2. The V segment lost 0 bases and the J segment 6 bases; nucleotides outside the gene matches: 12. The CDR3 has 18 amino acids. The germline gives CDR1 MGHRA, CDR2 YSYEKL. The CDR3 DNA reads TGCGCCAGCAGCCAAGAGGCGAGCATGGCTAGCGGGACCAATGAGCAGTTCTTC. It is translated as CASSQEASMASGTNEQFF.

This clonotype came up many times. The chain recombines TRBV2 with TRBJ2-7; D is unclear. V was shortened by 4 bases and J by 3 bases, with 7 bases between the two germline ends. Germline V CDR1 and CDR2: SNHLY, FYNNEI. There are 12 residues in the CDR3. In DNA form, the CDR3 reads TGTGCCAGCAGTGGGGCAGACTACGAGCAGTACTTC. Its protein is CASSGADYEQYF.

The chain uses TRBV28 and TRBJ2-1, with 13 bases identical to TRBD2. The CDR3 sequence is 14 residues long. V shed 3 bases, J shed 7 bases, and the junction held 0 bases outside the gene matches. Germline CDR1 reads MDHEN; CDR2 reads SYDVKM. The CDR3 bases are TGTGCCAGCAGTTTGACTAGCGGGGGGAATGAGCAGTTCTTC. Translating it yields CASSLTSGGNEQFF.

The chain links TRBV3-1 to TRBJ2-7; D is unclear. V lost 0 bases, J lost 3 bases, and 6 bases lay in between. Germline CDR1 and CDR2: LGHDT and YNNKEL (reference sequence). The CDR3 is 13 amino acids. CDR3 bases: TGTGCCAGCAGCCAAGAAGCATTCTACGAGCAGTACTTC. Translated: CASSQEAFYEQYF.

This clonotype was counted between two and nine times. V usage is TRBV14 and J usage is TRBJ1-2; D possibly corresponds to TRBD1 (6 bases). V lost 0 bases to trimming and J lost 8 bases, with 13 bases between them. The germline gives CDR1 SGHDN, CDR2 FVKESK. The CDR3 spans 14 residues. CDR3 in amino acids: CASSQDETGSGYTF. The CDR3 DNA sequence: TGTGCCAGCAGCCAAGATGAAACAGGGAGCGGCTACACCTTC.

The table lists this clonotype with many counts. V and J are TRBV9 and TRBJ2-7; the D gene is possibly TRBD2 (6 bases). The V end lost 3 bases, the J end lost 6 bases, and 16 bases lay between the germline ends. CDR1 is SGDLS and CDR2 is YYNGEE in the germline V gene. This CDR3 contains 14 residues. The CDR3 DNA is TGTGCCAGCAGCGCACCCCCGGGAGACGGCGAGCAGTACTTC. Translation gives CASSAPPGDGEQYF.